The rows below give T cell receptor beta chains drawn from one sample of a study of CD8 T cells in Susac syndrome. TCRdb analysed the immunoSEQ multiplex PCR reads with MiXCR anew, one entry per CDR3 protein. The sample records about 120,000 distinct CDR3 sequences, 85% to 95% being singletons. Source material: CD4+ T cells from PBMCs. Receptors were obtained from a human donor with multiple sclerosis. The CDR3 runs from the conserved cysteine through the conserved F or W. D genes are given only for firm matches. Clone size is stated in some rows and not others, as once, few, many or a class when expanded.

CDR3nt: TGTGCCAGCTCAGAGGGGACCTATAATTCACCCCTCCACTTT; CDR3aa: CASSEGTYNSPLHF; v_gene: TRBV6-2/TRBV6-3; d_gene: .; abundance: .; j_gene: TRBJ1-6
CDR3nt: TGTGCCAGCAGCGTTCAGGGATCTAATCAGCCCCAGCATTTT; CDR3aa: CASSVQGSNQPQHF; v_gene: TRBV6-1; d_gene: .; abundance: .; j_gene: TRBJ1-5
CDR3nt: TGTGCCAGCAGCGTCGGGACAGCCTACCAAGAGACCCAGTACTTC; CDR3aa: CASSVGTAYQETQYF; v_gene: TRBV9; d_gene: TRBD1; abundance: .; j_gene: TRBJ2-5
CDR3nt: TGCAGTGCTAGAGCGAACTATGGCTACACCTTC; CDR3aa: CSARANYGYTF; v_gene: TRBV20-1; d_gene: .; abundance: .; j_gene: TRBJ1-2
CDR3nt: TGTGCCAGCAAGACGGACAGGGGATACACCTTC; CDR3aa: CASKTDRGYTF; v_gene: TRBV6-5; d_gene: TRBD1; abundance: .; j_gene: TRBJ1-2
CDR3nt: TGTGCCAGCAGCGGCGGGACAGGGGCCTACAATGAGCAGTTCTTC; CDR3aa: CASSGGTGAYNEQFF; v_gene: TRBV9; d_gene: TRBD1; abundance: .; j_gene: TRBJ2-1
CDR3nt: TGTGCCAGCAGCCAAGAGGGAGACCTAAAAAACATTCAGTACTTC; CDR3aa: CASSQEGDLKNIQYF; v_gene: TRBV4-2; d_gene: .; abundance: .; j_gene: TRBJ2-4
CDR3nt: TGCAGCGTTGACTCTCACACCGGCGACTCCTACGAGCAGTACTTC; CDR3aa: CSVDSHTGDSYEQYF; v_gene: TRBV29-1; d_gene: .; abundance: .; j_gene: TRBJ2-7
CDR3nt: TGTGCCAGCAGCGTCGATCGTATGGTCGGGGAGCTGTTTTTT; CDR3aa: CASSVDRMVGELFF; v_gene: TRBV9; d_gene: .; abundance: .; j_gene: TRBJ2-2
CDR3nt: TGTGCCAGCAGTGTTTTAGAGTCCTCCGAGCAGTACTTC; CDR3aa: CASSVLESSEQYF; v_gene: TRBV2; d_gene: .; abundance: .; j_gene: TRBJ2-7
CDR3nt: TGTGCCAGCAGCTTAAACTCTGATACGCAGTATTTT; CDR3aa: CASSLNSDTQYF; v_gene: TRBV11-1; d_gene: .; abundance: .; j_gene: TRBJ2-3
CDR3nt: TGTGCCACCAGTGATGCCCGCGGGGTAGGAGAGCAGTTCTTC; CDR3aa: CATSDARGVGEQFF; v_gene: TRBV24-1; d_gene: .; abundance: .; j_gene: TRBJ2-1
CDR3nt: TGTGCCAGCAGCCAAGGCAGTGGAGATACGCAGTATTTT; CDR3aa: CASSQGSGDTQYF; v_gene: TRBV14; d_gene: .; abundance: .; j_gene: TRBJ2-3
CDR3nt: TGTGCTACTGGGCAGAACGGGAGAGACATTCAGTACTTC; CDR3aa: CATGQNGRDIQYF; v_gene: TRBV12-5; d_gene: .; abundance: once; j_gene: TRBJ2-4
CDR3nt: TGTGCCAGCAGCCTCTTCTCTAGCGACGAGCAGTTCTTC; CDR3aa: CASSLFSSDEQFF; v_gene: TRBV7-8; d_gene: .; abundance: once; j_gene: TRBJ2-1
CDR3nt: TGCAGCGGAACAGGGAACTATGGCTACACCTTC; CDR3aa: CSGTGNYGYTF; v_gene: TRBV29-1; d_gene: .; abundance: .; j_gene: TRBJ1-2
CDR3nt: TGTGCCAGCAGCCAAGGTGGGGGCCCCTACGAGCAGTACTTC; CDR3aa: CASSQGGGPYEQYF; v_gene: TRBV4-2; d_gene: .; abundance: .; j_gene: TRBJ2-7
CDR3nt: TGCGCCAGCAGCTTGTTCACCTCGGGGGGACAGGCAAAGGACGAGCAGTACTTC; CDR3aa: CASSLFTSGGQAKDEQYF; v_gene: TRBV5-1; d_gene: .; abundance: .; j_gene: TRBJ2-7
CDR3nt: TGTGCCAGCAGCGTCGATGGCCGGCGGGATGAGCAGTTCTTC; CDR3aa: CASSVDGRRDEQFF; v_gene: TRBV9; d_gene: .; abundance: .; j_gene: TRBJ2-1
CDR3nt: TGCGCCAGCAGCGGGGAATCGGCGGAGACCCAGTACTTC; CDR3aa: CASSGESAETQYF; v_gene: TRBV5-1; d_gene: .; abundance: .; j_gene: TRBJ2-5
CDR3nt: TGTGCCAGCAGTTACTTCTCGGTACGCGGGCTCTATAGCAATCAGCCCCAGCATTTT; CDR3aa: CASSYFSVRGLYSNQPQHF; v_gene: TRBV6-5; d_gene: .; abundance: .; j_gene: TRBJ1-5
CDR3nt: TGTGCCAGCAGTTTAGAGGGAGCAGGATATGAAAAACTGTTTTTT; CDR3aa: CASSLEGAGYEKLFF; v_gene: TRBV28; d_gene: .; abundance: .; j_gene: TRBJ1-4
CDR3nt: TGTGCCAGCAGCTTTCGCGGATCGAGCCAGGGAGGTACCGGGGAGCTGTTTTTT; CDR3aa: CASSFRGSSQGGTGELFF; v_gene: TRBV6-1; d_gene: .; abundance: once; j_gene: TRBJ2-2
CDR3nt: TGTGCCACCAGTGGGGGGGTCGACACCGGGGAGCTGTTTTTT; CDR3aa: CATSGGVDTGELFF; v_gene: TRBV24-1; d_gene: .; abundance: .; j_gene: TRBJ2-2
CDR3nt: TGTGCCAGCAGCCCGAATAATTCACCCCTCCACTTT; CDR3aa: CASSPNNSPLHF; v_gene: TRBV7-9; d_gene: .; abundance: .; j_gene: TRBJ1-6
CDR3nt: TGTGCCACCAGCAGGACTGGTTGGACTGAAGCTTTCTTT; CDR3aa: CATSRTGWTEAFF; v_gene: TRBV15; d_gene: .; abundance: .; j_gene: TRBJ1-1
CDR3nt: TGTGCCAGCAGCGTAGGCGGACGTAGAAATGAAAAACTGTTTTTT; CDR3aa: CASSVGGRRNEKLFF; v_gene: TRBV9; d_gene: .; abundance: .; j_gene: TRBJ1-4
CDR3nt: TGTGCCACCGGAAAGGGGAATCAGCCCCAGCATTTT; CDR3aa: CATGKGNQPQHF; v_gene: TRBV7-9; d_gene: .; abundance: .; j_gene: TRBJ1-5
CDR3nt: TGTGCCAGCAGTGCCTACTCCTACAATCAGCCCCAGCATTTT; CDR3aa: CASSAYSYNQPQHF; v_gene: TRBV2; d_gene: .; abundance: .; j_gene: TRBJ1-5
CDR3nt: TGTGCCAGCAGAAGTGGGGGACAGGGGCGGATTGAAGCTTTCTTT; CDR3aa: CASRSGGQGRIEAFF; v_gene: TRBV6-2/TRBV6-3; d_gene: TRBD1; abundance: once; j_gene: TRBJ1-1
CDR3nt: TGTGCCAGCAGCTGGGACAGCAGAAACACCATATATTTT; CDR3aa: CASSWDSRNTIYF; v_gene: TRBV3-1; d_gene: TRBD1; abundance: .; j_gene: TRBJ1-3
CDR3nt: TGCAGCTACAGGGAAGGGTTGAGCGGCTACACCTTC; CDR3aa: CSYREGLSGYTF; v_gene: TRBV20-1; d_gene: .; abundance: .; j_gene: TRBJ1-2
CDR3nt: TGTGCCAGCAGCTCCCGGGGGGGAGGACAGGGCTACTACGAGCAGTACTTC; CDR3aa: CASSSRGGGQGYYEQYF; v_gene: TRBV7-9; d_gene: .; abundance: .; j_gene: TRBJ2-7
CDR3nt: TGTGCCAGCATTCCGGGTGTCGGGGCCCCTCCCGGCGGCTACACCTTC; CDR3aa: CASIPGVGAPPGGYTF; v_gene: TRBV12-3/TRBV12-4; d_gene: .; abundance: .; j_gene: TRBJ1-2
CDR3nt: TGTGCTAGTGGTTCCTTTCCCAATCGAAACACCATATATTTT; CDR3aa: CASGSFPNRNTIYF; v_gene: TRBV12-5; d_gene: .; abundance: .; j_gene: TRBJ1-3
CDR3nt: TGTGCCAGCAGCTCGGTTTTCCCGGGACAGGGCTCAAAACTGTTTTTT; CDR3aa: CASSSVFPGQGSKLFF; v_gene: TRBV5-6; d_gene: TRBD1; abundance: once; j_gene: TRBJ1-4
CDR3nt: TGTGCCACGACACCCGGGACAGGGTTTATTCCCCAGCATTTT; CDR3aa: CATTPGTGFIPQHF; v_gene: TRBV6-1; d_gene: TRBD1; abundance: once; j_gene: TRBJ1-5
CDR3nt: TGTGCCAGCAACTTAGGGACAGAGGGATACGAGCAGTACTTC; CDR3aa: CASNLGTEGYEQYF; v_gene: TRBV6-5; d_gene: TRBD1; abundance: .; j_gene: TRBJ2-7
CDR3nt: TGTGCCAGCAGCGCGGGGACTAGCGGGGGGGCCCGGCGCGAGCAGTTCTTC; CDR3aa: CASSAGTSGGARREQFF; v_gene: TRBV7-8; d_gene: TRBD2; abundance: once; j_gene: TRBJ2-1
CDR3nt: TGTGCCAGCAGATCCCCGGGGGCCCCCCGAGGCACAGATACGCAGTATTTT; CDR3aa: CASRSPGAPRGTDTQYF; v_gene: TRBV7-8; d_gene: .; abundance: .; j_gene: TRBJ2-3
CDR3nt: TGTGCCAGCAGTTCCCCCTCCAAGAAGACCCAGTACTTC; CDR3aa: CASSSPSKKTQYF; v_gene: TRBV28; d_gene: .; abundance: .; j_gene: TRBJ2-5
CDR3nt: TGTGCCAGCAGCGTAGCTGATCGGAGCTCTGGAAACACCATATATTTT; CDR3aa: CASSVADRSSGNTIYF; v_gene: TRBV9; d_gene: .; abundance: .; j_gene: TRBJ1-3
CDR3nt: TGTGCCAGCAGCGCACCGGGACACCTCAACACCGGGGAGCTGTTTTTT; CDR3aa: CASSAPGHLNTGELFF; v_gene: TRBV6-1; d_gene: .; abundance: .; j_gene: TRBJ2-2
CDR3nt: TGTGCCAGCAGCCAACTGGGGGCAGGCTATGGCTACACCTTC; CDR3aa: CASSQLGAGYGYTF; v_gene: TRBV3-1; d_gene: .; abundance: .; j_gene: TRBJ1-2
CDR3nt: TGTGCCAGTAGTTCCGGGACACCCTACGAGCAGTACTTC; CDR3aa: CASSSGTPYEQYF; v_gene: TRBV19; d_gene: .; abundance: few; j_gene: TRBJ2-7
CDR3nt: TGCAGTGCTGGGAATGACAGGGAATCAGATACGCAGTATTTT; CDR3aa: CSAGNDRESDTQYF; v_gene: TRBV20-1; d_gene: TRBD1; abundance: .; j_gene: TRBJ2-3
CDR3nt: TGTGCCAGCAGTTGGGACAGGGCGAGCAATCAGCCCCAGCATTTT; CDR3aa: CASSWDRASNQPQHF; v_gene: TRBV27; d_gene: TRBD1; abundance: .; j_gene: TRBJ1-5
CDR3nt: TGTGCCTGGAGTCGGACAGGGCAAACCTATCAGCCCCAGCATTTT; CDR3aa: CAWSRTGQTYQPQHF; v_gene: TRBV30; d_gene: TRBD1; abundance: .; j_gene: TRBJ1-5
CDR3nt: TGTGCCAGCAGCGTCCGGGACAGAGGAGGATATGGCTACACCTTC; CDR3aa: CASSVRDRGGYGYTF; v_gene: TRBV21-1; d_gene: .; abundance: .; j_gene: TRBJ1-2
CDR3nt: TGTGCCAGCAGCCAAGAGACAGGGTACACAGATACGCAGTATTTT; CDR3aa: CASSQETGYTDTQYF; v_gene: TRBV3-1; d_gene: TRBD1; abundance: .; j_gene: TRBJ2-3
CDR3nt: TGTGCCAGCAGCCCCCACTACGAGCAGTACTTC; CDR3aa: CASSPHYEQYF; v_gene: TRBV7-2; d_gene: .; abundance: .; j_gene: TRBJ2-7
CDR3nt: TGTGCCAGCTCACCGATGGGGCCTGGAAACACCATATATTTT; CDR3aa: CASSPMGPGNTIYF; v_gene: TRBV18; d_gene: .; abundance: .; j_gene: TRBJ1-3
CDR3nt: TGTGCCAGCAGCCAAGGGCACAGGGGTGGCGGCTACACCTTC; CDR3aa: CASSQGHRGGGYTF; v_gene: TRBV3-1; d_gene: TRBD1; abundance: once; j_gene: TRBJ1-2
CDR3nt: TGTGCCAGCCGTCCAGTGAGTACTGAAGCTTTCTTT; CDR3aa: CASRPVSTEAFF; v_gene: TRBV18; d_gene: .; abundance: .; j_gene: TRBJ1-1
CDR3nt: TGTGCCAGTAGTATTCGGACAGGGGGTTACTACCTGAACACCGGGGAGCTGTTTTTT; CDR3aa: CASSIRTGGYYLNTGELFF; v_gene: TRBV19; d_gene: TRBD1; abundance: .; j_gene: TRBJ2-2
CDR3nt: TGCAGCGTTGAAGAGACTAGGGGAGAGAAGGAGCCCCAGCATTTT; CDR3aa: CSVEETRGEKEPQHF; v_gene: TRBV29-1; d_gene: .; abundance: few; j_gene: TRBJ1-5
CDR3nt: TGTGCCAGCAGCGTAGCTCCAGGGGATTATGGCTACACCTTC; CDR3aa: CASSVAPGDYGYTF; v_gene: TRBV9; d_gene: .; abundance: .; j_gene: TRBJ1-2
CDR3nt: TGTGCCAGCAGTTACTCGACGGCCCCGAACACTGAAGCTTTCTTT; CDR3aa: CASSYSTAPNTEAFF; v_gene: TRBV6-6; d_gene: .; abundance: .; j_gene: TRBJ1-1